The clone carrying this T cell receptor beta chain was seen repeatedly, ten times or more. This entry comes from a study of CD8 T cells in ankylosing spondylitis. MiXCR was run by TCRdb on the 5' RACE reads, yielding one entry per CDR3 protein. This sample carries 35,000 to 45,000 distinct CDR3 sequences, approximately 10% of them seen once, and the ten largest clones take 1.1% to 1.5%. This sequence was found in a male donor with ankylosing spondylitis or in good health (not recorded which). The sample consisted of blood, either unsorted or a sorted T cell fraction (not recorded which).

The CDR3 loop is CASSLAYQGPYEQYF. CDR3 coding DNA: TGTGCCAGCAGTTTAGCGTACCAGGGGCCCTACGAGCAGTACTTC. This chain connects TRBV12-3 or TRBV12-4 to TRBJ2-7, with D possibly TRBD1 on 6 matching bases. The CDR3 has 15 amino acids. V was clipped by 0 bases and J by 2 bases, with 11 bases between them.